The clone carrying this TCR beta chain has a single count. Assay used: immunoSEQ multiplex PCR; TCRdb lists only in-frame clones, some missing. This table has about 81,000 clones, 80% to 90% appearing once. This CDR3 spans 14 amino acids. Trimming pared 0 bases from V and 4 bases from J, leaving 8 bases between. Germline assignment: CDR1 LNHDA and CDR2 SQIVND (reference sequence). This record belongs to a study of blood T cell repertoires in COVID-19. The chain recombines TRBV19 with TRBJ2-3; the D gene is possibly TRBD1 (6 bases). The receptor was isolated from a woman in her fifties or sixties with acute COVID-19. The material sequenced was PBMCs or T cells enriched from blood (not recorded which). CDR3: CASSIDRGSDTQYF. The DNA of the CDR3 is TGTGCCAGTAGTATAGACAGGGGATCAGATACGCAGTATTTT.